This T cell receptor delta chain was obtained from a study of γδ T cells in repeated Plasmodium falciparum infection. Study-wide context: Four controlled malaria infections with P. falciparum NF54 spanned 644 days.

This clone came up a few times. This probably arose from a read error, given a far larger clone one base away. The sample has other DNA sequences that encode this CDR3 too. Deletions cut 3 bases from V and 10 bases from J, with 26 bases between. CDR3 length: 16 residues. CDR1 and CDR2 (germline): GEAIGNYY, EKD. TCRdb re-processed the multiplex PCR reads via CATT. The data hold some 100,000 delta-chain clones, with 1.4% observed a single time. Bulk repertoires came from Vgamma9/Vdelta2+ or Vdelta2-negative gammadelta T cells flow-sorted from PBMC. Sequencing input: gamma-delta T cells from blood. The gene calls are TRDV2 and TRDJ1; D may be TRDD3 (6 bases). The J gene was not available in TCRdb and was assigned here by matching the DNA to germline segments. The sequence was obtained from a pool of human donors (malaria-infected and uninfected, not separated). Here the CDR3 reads CACDDMSPGRDRGLIF. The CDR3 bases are TGTGCCTGTGACGACATGTCACCGGGACGGGATAGGGGACTCATCTTT.